Sequencing of this T cell receptor beta chain was carried out in a study of blood T cell repertoires in COVID-19. Assay used: immunoSEQ multiplex PCR; TCRdb lists only in-frame clones, some missing. Altogether about half a million clones are present, 70% to 90% being singletons, with the ten largest covering approximately 3.2%. Germline CDR1 and CDR2: SGHTA and FQGNSA. This CDR3 is 16 amino acids long. The V gene end was trimmed by 2 bases and the J gene end by 1 base; junction bases not matched to a gene: 3. The gene calls are TRBV7-2 and TRBJ1-1, with 11 bases fitting TRBD1. The sample taken for sequencing was peripheral blood. The receptor comes from a human donor in a cohort sampled during active COVID-19. The CDR3 sequence: CASSLRTGGSNTEAFF. CDR3 DNA: TGTGCCAGCAGCTTAAGGACAGGGGGCTCGAACACTGAAGCTTTCTTT.